A selection of T cell receptor beta chains follows, all from one sample in a study of cytotoxic CD8 clonotypes in ibrutinib-treated CLL. Measured with immunoSEQ multiplex PCR; TCRdb has only the in-frame clones, and not every one. Altogether roughly 16,000 clones are present, approximately 58% being singletons, with the ten largest covering more than 9.5%. The input for sequencing was PBMCs, taken before ibrutinib treatment. The receptors derive from a human donor with chronic lymphocytic leukemia. The CDR3 runs from the conserved cysteine through the conserved F or W. The order of the fields is J gene, clone size, D gene, V gene, CDR3 protein, CDR3 DNA. The D gene is left open where the match is weak. The size of a clone is reported for some rows only, either as once, few or many, or as a class for expanded clones.

TRBJ1-4 few TRBD1 TRBV19 CASSHGTGDEKLFF TGTGCCAGTAGTCACGGGACAGGGGATGAAAAACTGTTTTTT
TRBJ2-7 - - TRBV9 CASSVGPISYEQYF TGTGCCAGCAGCGTAGGGCCTATATCCTACGAGCAGTACTTC
TRBJ1-1 - - TRBV6-1 CASSDRPLNTEAFF TGTGCCAGCTCCGACAGACCGTTGAACACTGAAGCTTTCTTT
TRBJ2-3 - TRBD1 TRBV10-3 CATHRGQGDTQYF TGTGCCACCCACAGGGGGCAGGGAGATACGCAGTATTTT
TRBJ2-5 - - TRBV18 CASSPHNPGYQETQYF TGTGCCAGCTCACCACACAACCCGGGGTACCAAGAGACCCAGTACTTC
TRBJ2-7 - - TRBV7-8 CASSLVAGVNEQYF TGTGCCAGCAGCTTAGTCGCAGGGGTGAACGAGCAGTACTTC
TRBJ2-3 - TRBD1 TRBV30 CAWSVQGADTQYF TGTGCCTGGAGTGTACAGGGGGCAGATACGCAGTATTTT
TRBJ2-5 few - TRBV27 CASSVNGETQYF TGTGCCAGCAGTGTCAACGGCGAGACCCAGTACTTC
TRBJ2-3 - - TRBV2 CASSDTPDTQYF TGTGCCAGCAGTGATACCCCAGATACGCAGTATTTT
TRBJ2-7 - - TRBV19 CASSTGSLSDYEQYF TGTGCCAGTAGTACCGGGTCTCTGAGCGACTACGAGCAGTACTTC
TRBJ1-5 - TRBD1 TRBV15 CATSRDHRGESNQPQHF TGTGCCACCAGCAGAGATCACAGGGGGGAAAGCAATCAGCCCCAGCATTTT
TRBJ2-1 few TRBD2 TRBV7-6 CASSSSGGRYNEQFF TGTGCCAGCAGTTCATCGGGGGGGCGGTACAATGAGCAGTTCTTC
TRBJ1-6 few - TRBV18 CASSPDRAGSSNSPLHF TGTGCCAGCTCACCTGACCGAGCGGGATCGTCAAATTCACCCCTCCACTTT
TRBJ2-3 - - TRBV11-2 CASTTRVWDGTDTQYF TGTGCCAGCACCACCCGGGTGTGGGATGGCACAGATACGCAGTATTTT
TRBJ1-2 - TRBD1 TRBV5-1 CASSSWTGRGGYTF TGCGCCAGCAGCTCGTGGACAGGGCGAGGCGGCTACACCTTC
TRBJ2-2 - - TRBV10-3 CAISVTSGNTGELFF TGTGCCATCAGTGTAACTTCAGGGAACACCGGGGAGCTGTTTTTT
TRBJ1-5 - - TRBV18 CASSPATGNQPQHF TGTGCCAGCTCACCAGCAACGGGCAATCAGCCCCAGCATTTT
TRBJ2-1 - - TRBV5-8 CVSRVLSSYNEQFF TGTGTTAGCAGGGTCCTCAGCTCCTACAATGAGCAGTTCTTC
TRBJ2-3 - TRBD2 TRBV7-9 CASSGGTSGRTGPTDTQYF TGTGCCAGCAGCGGCGGGACTAGCGGGAGAACCGGCCCCACAGATACGCAGTATTTT
TRBJ2-3 once TRBD2 TRBV14 CASRAGSTDTQYF TGTGCCAGTAGAGCGGGAAGCACAGATACGCAGTATTTT
TRBJ2-2 - - TRBV30 CAWDSTGTGELFF TGTGCCTGGGATTCCACAGGAACCGGGGAGCTGTTTTTT
TRBJ2-4 - - TRBV19 CASSRDLPLAKNIQYF TGTGCCAGTAGTCGGGATTTACCTCTAGCCAAAAACATTCAGTACTTC
TRBJ1-5 few - TRBV6-1 CASSEALWGNGPQHF TGTGCCAGCAGTGAAGCGCTTTGGGGGAACGGGCCCCAGCATTTT
TRBJ1-2 medium-sized - TRBV6-1 CASSEFKGPGGYTF TGTGCCAGCAGTGAATTTAAAGGGCCCGGTGGCTACACCTTC
TRBJ2-5 - - TRBV5-1 CASSLRTAWAQYF TGCGCCAGCAGCTTACGGACCGCTTGGGCCCAGTACTTC